This TCR beta chain was found in a study of blood T cells in healthy people across ages. Alongside a J-beta primer mix, a sample-barcoded 5' primer served in a second PCR lasting about 6 to 12 cycles. Each CDR3 protein gets one entry after TCRdb re-called the 5' RACE reads with MiXCR. The sample yields 1,100,000 or so distinct CDR3 sequences, less than 50% seen once. Germline CDR1 and CDR2: SGHRS and YFSETQ. The ends were cut back, 0 bases at V and 9 bases at J, with 10 bases in the middle. The CDR3 is 13 residues long. V and J are TRBV5-1 and TRBJ2-1; possible D gene TRBD1, 5 bases. Sequenced input: blood. The source is a woman aged 55-69 years in good health. The CDR3 DNA reads as TGCGCCAGCAGCTTGGCTCAGGGCCGTGAGCAGTTCTTC. It specifies CASSLAQGREQFF.